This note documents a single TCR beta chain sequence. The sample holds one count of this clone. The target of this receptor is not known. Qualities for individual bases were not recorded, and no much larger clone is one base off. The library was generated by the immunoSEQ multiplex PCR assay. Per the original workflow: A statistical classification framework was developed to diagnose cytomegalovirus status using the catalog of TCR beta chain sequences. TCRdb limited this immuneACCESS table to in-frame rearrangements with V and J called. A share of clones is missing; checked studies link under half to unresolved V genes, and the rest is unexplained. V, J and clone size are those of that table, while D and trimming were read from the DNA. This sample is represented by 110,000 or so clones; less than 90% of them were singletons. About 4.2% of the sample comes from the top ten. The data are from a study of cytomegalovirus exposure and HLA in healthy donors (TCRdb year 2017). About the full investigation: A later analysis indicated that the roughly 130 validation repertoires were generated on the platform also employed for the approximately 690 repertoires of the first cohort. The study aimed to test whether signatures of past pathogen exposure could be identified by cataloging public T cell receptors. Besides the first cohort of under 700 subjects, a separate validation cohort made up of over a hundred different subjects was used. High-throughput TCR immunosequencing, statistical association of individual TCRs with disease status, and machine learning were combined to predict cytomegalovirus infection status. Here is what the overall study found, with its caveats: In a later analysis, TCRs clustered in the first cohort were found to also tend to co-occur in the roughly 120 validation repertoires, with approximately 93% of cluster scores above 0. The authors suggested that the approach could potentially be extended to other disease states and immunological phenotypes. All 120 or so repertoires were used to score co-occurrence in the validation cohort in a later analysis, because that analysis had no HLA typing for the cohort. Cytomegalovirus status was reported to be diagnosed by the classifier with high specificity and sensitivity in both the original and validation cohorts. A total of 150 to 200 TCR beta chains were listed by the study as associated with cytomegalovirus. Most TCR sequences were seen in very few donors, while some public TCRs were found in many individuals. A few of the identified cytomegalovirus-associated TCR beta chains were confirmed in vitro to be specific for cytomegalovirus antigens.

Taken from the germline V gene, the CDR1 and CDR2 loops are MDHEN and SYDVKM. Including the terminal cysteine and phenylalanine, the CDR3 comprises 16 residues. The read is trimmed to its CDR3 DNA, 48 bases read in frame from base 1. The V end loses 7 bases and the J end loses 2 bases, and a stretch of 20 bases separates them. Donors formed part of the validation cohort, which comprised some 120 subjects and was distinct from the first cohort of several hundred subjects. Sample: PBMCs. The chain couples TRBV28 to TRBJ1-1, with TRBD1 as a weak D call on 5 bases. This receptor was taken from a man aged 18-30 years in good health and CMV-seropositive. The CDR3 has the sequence CASKKLLGGGNTEAFF. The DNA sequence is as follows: TGTGCCAGCAAAAAACTTCTCGGGGGGGGTAACACTGAAGCTTTCTTT.